The rows below give T cell receptor beta chains drawn from one sample of a study of cytomegalovirus exposure and HLA in healthy donors. This table comes from immunoSEQ multiplex PCR, and its TCRdb copy is limited to in-frame clones, with some not included. The table includes about 140,000 clones, 70% to 90% detected once. Sequenced: PBMCs. These receptor sequences come from a man younger than 35 in good health and CMV-seronegative. CDR3s include the opening cysteine and the closing phenylalanine or tryptophan. D genes are given only for firm matches. Part of the rows lack a size; the others show once, few, many or a class for expanded clones.

J gene,V gene,clone size,D gene,CDR3 protein,CDR3 DNA
TRBJ2-1,TRBV28,-,-,CASSPLDNRYNEQFF,TGTGCCAGCAGCCCACTGGACAACCGTTACAATGAGCAGTTCTTC
TRBJ1-4,TRBV14,-,-,CASSHRGVHEKLFF,TGTGCCAGCAGCCACCGAGGAGTACATGAAAAACTGTTTTTT
TRBJ2-2,TRBV15,-,-,CATSSDRYVTGELFF,TGTGCCACCAGCAGCGATCGGTACGTCACCGGGGAGCTGTTTTTT
TRBJ2-7,TRBV6-5,-,-,CASSYSEVSYEQYF,TGTGCCAGCAGTTACTCCGAAGTGAGTTACGAGCAGTACTTC
TRBJ2-5,TRBV7-8,-,-,CASSLRSQGIQETQYF,TGTGCCAGCAGCTTACGGTCTCAGGGGATTCAAGAGACCCAGTACTTC
TRBJ1-4,TRBV28,-,-,CASSFPRYNEKLFF,TGTGCCAGCAGTTTTCCCAGATACAATGAAAAACTGTTTTTT
TRBJ2-7,TRBV7-9,few,TRBD1,CASSFRDRGPEQYF,TGTGCCAGCAGCTTCCGCGACAGGGGGCCCGAGCAGTACTTC
TRBJ1-2,TRBV4-1,-,-,CASSHKQEGAYGYTF,TGCGCCAGCAGCCATAAACAGGAGGGAGCTTATGGCTACACCTTC
TRBJ2-3,TRBV2,-,TRBD1,CASNGQGARDTQYF,TGTGCCAGCAACGGACAGGGGGCAAGAGATACGCAGTATTTT
TRBJ2-7,TRBV2,-,TRBD1,CATDRDRGYEQYF,TGTGCCACCGACCGGGACAGGGGTTACGAGCAGTACTTC
TRBJ1-2,TRBV5-6,-,-,CASSFGQGHYGYTF,TGTGCCAGCAGCTTTGGTCAGGGTCACTATGGCTACACCTTC
TRBJ2-1,TRBV25-1,-,TRBD1,CASTDGQGFYNEQFF,TGTGCCAGCACCGATGGACAGGGCTTCTACAATGAGCAGTTCTTC
TRBJ2-2,TRBV4-1,-,TRBD1,CASSHSPGGRAGELFF,TGCGCCAGCAGCCATTCCCCAGGGGGTAGGGCCGGGGAGCTGTTTTTT
TRBJ1-6,TRBV4-1,-,TRBD1,CASSSPPGQGNSPLHF,TGCGCCAGCAGCTCTCCACCGGGACAGGGAAATTCACCCCTCCACTTT
TRBJ2-7,TRBV5-5,-,-,CASSFGQGKYEQYF,TGTGCCAGCAGCTTCGGTCAGGGGAAGTACGAGCAGTACTTC
TRBJ1-3,TRBV7-8,-,-,CASSPRAGHLNTIYF,TGTGCCAGCAGCCCCCGCGCCGGACACTTAAACACCATATATTTT
TRBJ1-4,TRBV5-1,-,-,CASSGSGATNEKLFF,TGCGCCAGCAGCGGGTCAGGGGCAACTAATGAAAAACTGTTTTTT
TRBJ2-7,TRBV29-1,-,TRBD2,CSVEEVDKRGAYEQYF,TGCAGCGTTGAAGAGGTGGACAAGCGGGGAGCCTACGAGCAGTACTTC
TRBJ1-4,TRBV21-1,-,-,CASRKGDKKLFF,TGTGCCAGCAGGAAAGGGGACAAAAAACTGTTTTTT
TRBJ2-5,TRBV7-2,-,-,CASSPGAVPRTQYF,TGTGCCAGCAGCCCAGGAGCGGTCCCCCGGACCCAGTACTTC
TRBJ1-6,TRBV7-2,few,-,CASSTHGLNSPLHF,TGTGCCAGCAGCACACATGGACTTAATTCACCCCTCCACTTT
TRBJ2-7,TRBV27,few,-,CASILIQGIYEQYF,TGTGCCAGCATTCTCATCCAGGGCATCTACGAGCAGTACTTC
TRBJ2-7,TRBV4-1,once,TRBD2,CASSQDLETGGAYEQYF,TGCGCCAGCAGCCAAGATCTGGAAACGGGAGGAGCCTACGAGCAGTACTTC
TRBJ2-4,TRBV6-5,-,-,CASSFQGLGTQNIQYF,TGTGCCAGCAGTTTTCAGGGGTTGGGGACCCAAAACATTCAGTACTTC
TRBJ1-5,TRBV19,-,TRBD1,CASSYRDRGSSNQPQHF,TGTGCCAGTAGTTACCGGGACAGGGGGAGTAGCAATCAGCCCCAGCATTTT
TRBJ1-1,TRBV7-6,once,-,CASSLAEGGSTEAFF,TGTGCCAGCAGCTTAGCGGAAGGGGGTAGTACTGAAGCTTTCTTT
TRBJ2-1,TRBV19,once,-,CASSMRITPNRYNEQFF,TGTGCCAGTAGTATGAGGATAACTCCAAATCGCTACAATGAGCAGTTCTTC
TRBJ2-7,TRBV5-1,-,-,CASSLTGYEQYF,TGCGCCAGCAGCCTGACAGGCTACGAGCAGTACTTC
TRBJ2-5,TRBV7-9,once,-,CASSLYPQQETQYF,TGTGCCAGCAGCTTATATCCGCAGCAAGAGACCCAGTACTTC
TRBJ2-7,TRBV2,-,-,CASSITGLSYEQYF,TGTGCCAGCAGTATAACAGGGCTATCCTACGAGCAGTACTTC
TRBJ1-1,TRBV28,once,-,CASGAGGRMNTEAFF,TGTGCCAGCGGGGCCGGGGGAAGGATGAACACTGAAGCTTTCTTT
TRBJ1-2,TRBV18,-,-,CASSSRDGYTF,TGTGCCAGCTCATCGAGGGATGGCTACACCTTC
TRBJ2-1,TRBV10-3,-,TRBD1,CATQGDYNEQFF,TGTGCCACCCAGGGGGACTACAATGAGCAGTTCTTC
TRBJ2-1,TRBV7-6,-,TRBD2,CASSLVLAGLGHNEQFF,TGTGCCAGCAGCTTAGTTCTAGCGGGACTAGGGCACAATGAGCAGTTCTTC
TRBJ1-1,TRBV11-1,once,-,CASSLGRENTEAFF,TGTGCCAGCAGCTTGGGCAGAGAGAACACTGAAGCTTTCTTT
TRBJ2-5,TRBV9,-,TRBD1,CASSAGQGQRQETQYF,TGTGCCAGCAGCGCGGGACAGGGCCAACGGCAAGAGACCCAGTACTTC
TRBJ2-4,TRBV27,-,TRBD1,CASSALGTGGNIQYF,TGTGCCAGCAGTGCCCTCGGGACAGGGGGGAACATTCAGTACTTC
TRBJ1-5,TRBV2,-,-,CASSESSVNQPQHF,TGTGCCAGCAGTGAATCGTCGGTCAATCAGCCCCAGCATTTT
TRBJ1-3,TRBV27,-,-,CASSLGSGNTIYF,TGTGCCAGCAGTTTGGGCAGTGGAAACACCATATATTTT
TRBJ2-5,TRBV7-9,-,-,CASSTGAEETQYF,TGTGCCAGCAGCACCGGAGCGGAAGAGACCCAGTACTTC
TRBJ2-6,TRBV5-4,-,-,CASSQGQRISGANVLTF,TGTGCCAGCAGCCAGGGGCAGAGAATCTCTGGGGCCAACGTCCTGACTTTC